The rows below give T cell receptor beta chains drawn from one sample of a study of T-cell memory formation after mild COVID-19. TCRdb processed the 5' RACE reads anew with MiXCR; each CDR3 protein has one entry. This sample has hundreds of thousands of distinct CDR3 sequences, with 24% found just once. Material: PBMCs or a T cell subset sorted from them (not recorded which). The receptor set was obtained from an adult woman who had mild COVID-19 (a few samples of this study predate the infection). Cell type and time point are not known. The CDR3 runs from the conserved cysteine through the conserved F or W. Each record gives: clone size, D gene, J gene, V gene, CDR3 DNA, CDR3 protein. The D gene is left open where the match is weak. Not all rows give a size; the values are once, few, many and, for expanded clones, a class.

clone_size: many
d_call: TRBD1
j_call: TRBJ1-1
v_call: TRBV12-3/TRBV12-4
cdr3_nt: TGTGCCAGCAGTTGGGGACAGGGGGTCCCTGAAGCTTTCTTT
cdr3_aa: CASSWGQGVPEAFF

clone_size: few
d_call: TRBD2
j_call: TRBJ2-3
v_call: TRBV9
cdr3_nt: TGTGCCAGCAGCGTAGAGGGCGGGGGAATACCAACAACCACAGATACGCAGTATTTT
cdr3_aa: CASSVEGGGIPTTTDTQYF

clone_size: -
d_call: TRBD2
j_call: TRBJ2-1
v_call: TRBV5-6
cdr3_nt: TGTGCCAGCAGCTGGGTAAGATGGGCGGGAGGAACCAATGAGCAGTTCTTC
cdr3_aa: CASSWVRWAGGTNEQFF

clone_size: few
d_call: -
j_call: TRBJ2-7
v_call: TRBV10-3
cdr3_nt: TGTGCCATCAAAACAGGGATAAACGAGCAGTACTTC
cdr3_aa: CAIKTGINEQYF

clone_size: few
d_call: TRBD1
j_call: TRBJ1-3
v_call: TRBV7-2
cdr3_nt: TGTGCCAGCAGCCAGGACAGGGTAGACACCATATATTTT
cdr3_aa: CASSQDRVDTIYF

clone_size: few
d_call: -
j_call: TRBJ1-1
v_call: TRBV7-8
cdr3_nt: TGTGCCAGCAGCTCCCACTTAGGGCAGGAGACTGAAGCTTTCTTT
cdr3_aa: CASSSHLGQETEAFF

clone_size: many
d_call: -
j_call: TRBJ2-1
v_call: TRBV5-5
cdr3_nt: TGTGCCAGCAGCTTAACTTCGACTAGAGGATACAATGAGCAGTTCTTC
cdr3_aa: CASSLTSTRGYNEQFF

clone_size: -
d_call: TRBD1
j_call: TRBJ2-7
v_call: TRBV7-9
cdr3_nt: TGTGCCAGCAGCTCTGCCGGGACAGCCCTCTACGAGCAGTACTTC
cdr3_aa: CASSSAGTALYEQYF

clone_size: -
d_call: -
j_call: TRBJ1-5
v_call: TRBV6-1
cdr3_nt: TGTGCCAGCAGTGAAGACGCTGGCCCACGGCCCCAGCATTTT
cdr3_aa: CASSEDAGPRPQHF

clone_size: -
d_call: TRBD2
j_call: TRBJ2-2
v_call: TRBV12-3/TRBV12-4
cdr3_nt: TGTGCCAGCAGTACTAGCGGACAGAACACCGGGGAGCTGTTTTTT
cdr3_aa: CASSTSGQNTGELFF

clone_size: -
d_call: -
j_call: TRBJ1-5
v_call: TRBV6-1
cdr3_nt: TGTGCCAGCAGTGAAAGGGAGGTTCAGCCCCAGCATTTT
cdr3_aa: CASSEREVQPQHF

clone_size: few
d_call: -
j_call: TRBJ2-1
v_call: TRBV20-1
cdr3_nt: TGCAGTGCTAGAGCCAGGGTCCATAACAATGAGCAGTTCTTC
cdr3_aa: CSARARVHNNEQFF

clone_size: few
d_call: TRBD1
j_call: TRBJ1-4
v_call: TRBV7-2
cdr3_nt: TGTGCCAGCAGCCCTCTTCTGGGGCAGGGGGATGAAAAACTGTTTTTT
cdr3_aa: CASSPLLGQGDEKLFF

clone_size: -
d_call: -
j_call: TRBJ1-1
v_call: TRBV5-1
cdr3_nt: TGCGCCAGCAGCTTGAGGGGCCCGGGGGAAGCTTTCTTT
cdr3_aa: CASSLRGPGEAFF

clone_size: -
d_call: TRBD2
j_call: TRBJ2-5
v_call: TRBV12-3/TRBV12-4
cdr3_nt: TGTGCCAGCAGACCCAGGGGAGCTAGCGGGGCGGAGACCCAGTACTTC
cdr3_aa: CASRPRGASGAETQYF

clone_size: -
d_call: TRBD1
j_call: TRBJ2-3
v_call: TRBV6-5
cdr3_nt: TGTGCCAGCAGGACCACAGGGGGCGAGGGAGATACGCAGTATTTT
cdr3_aa: CASRTTGGEGDTQYF

clone_size: -
d_call: -
j_call: TRBJ1-4
v_call: TRBV27
cdr3_nt: TGTGCCAGCAGTTTATTGGGGGGATCGGCTAATGAAAAACTGTTTTTT
cdr3_aa: CASSLLGGSANEKLFF

clone_size: -
d_call: TRBD2
j_call: TRBJ2-1
v_call: TRBV4-2
cdr3_nt: TGTGCCAGCAGCCAAGACGTTAGCGGGAGGTACAATGAGCAGTTCTTC
cdr3_aa: CASSQDVSGRYNEQFF

clone_size: -
d_call: TRBD2
j_call: TRBJ2-1
v_call: TRBV7-9
cdr3_nt: TGTGCCAGCAGCTTAGATTATAGCGGGAGAAGGTGGGATGAGCAGTTCTTC
cdr3_aa: CASSLDYSGRRWDEQFF

clone_size: -
d_call: -
j_call: TRBJ2-7
v_call: TRBV7-2
cdr3_nt: TGTGCCAGCAGCCTAACTCGGGAACGACCTTGGGACGAGCAGTACTTC
cdr3_aa: CASSLTRERPWDEQYF

clone_size: -
d_call: -
j_call: TRBJ1-2
v_call: TRBV2
cdr3_nt: TGTGCCAGCAGTCCCCCGGGAGATAACTATGGCTACACCTTC
cdr3_aa: CASSPPGDNYGYTF

clone_size: -
d_call: TRBD2
j_call: TRBJ2-7
v_call: TRBV7-9
cdr3_nt: TGTGCCACGACTAGCGGGAGCGCGACGGAGCAGTACTTC
cdr3_aa: CATTSGSATEQYF

clone_size: few
d_call: -
j_call: TRBJ2-2
v_call: TRBV9
cdr3_nt: TGTGCCAGCAGCGTGGGGAGCGGCTCGAACACCGGGGAGCTGTTTTTT
cdr3_aa: CASSVGSGSNTGELFF

clone_size: many
d_call: -
j_call: TRBJ1-3
v_call: TRBV5-1
cdr3_nt: TGTGCCAGCAGCTTATCTGGAAACACCATATATTTT
cdr3_aa: CASSLSGNTIYF